This entry describes one T cell receptor (beta chain). Its antigen is not identified. In germline, CDR1 is MDHEN, CDR2 SYDVKM. V lost 2 bases and J 2 bases, leaving 10 bases between the germline ends. This CDR3 has 15 residues. This sample is drawn from a study of OX40 agonist ivuxolimab in advanced cancers. Study at large: The group had a mean age of about 64 years, ranged from about 20 to 90, and was around 86% male. Notes on the study in general: Low clonal expansion, among the lowest seen, marked partial responders at 0.1-3.0 mg/kg.

The assay was immunoSEQ multiplex PCR, and TCRdb's table has in-frame clones only and misses some. The table has 65,000 to 80,000 clones, 90% to 95% seen once. The investigators sampled blood at baseline, at cycle 4 day 1, and at cycle 7 day 1. The receptor was isolated from an adult with an advanced solid tumor such as melanoma, head and neck, liver or kidney cancer. This chain uses TRBV28 with TRBJ1-5, with no clear D. The material was CD4+ or CD8+ T cells sorted from blood, obtained in a trial of the OX40 agonist ivuxolimab. CDR3 protein: CASSLGTWGNQPQHF. DNA of the CDR3: TGTGCCAGCAGTTTAGGTACCTGGGGCAATCAGCCCCAGCATTTT.